Below, 15 T cell receptor beta chains from the same sample are listed, as sequenced in a study of CD8 T cells in Susac syndrome. RNA amounts of roughly 0.5 to 1 ug underwent reverse transcription with random hexamers. TCRdb fed the immunoSEQ multiplex PCR reads into MiXCR, producing one record per CDR3 protein. The sample records a few hundred thousand distinct CDR3 sequences, 95% being singletons. The specimen was CD4+ T cells from PBMCs. The source of these receptors is a human donor with multiple sclerosis.

V gene TRBV5-8 combines with J gene TRBJ2-5, with D possibly matching TRBD1 (5 bases). Trimming removed 2 bases from V and 4 bases from J, with 9 bases in between. Germline loops: CDR1 SGHTS, CDR2 YDEGEE. The CDR3 runs 13 residues. DNA of the CDR3: TGTGCCAGCAGCTTTCGGACACGAGAGACCCAGTACTTC. Its protein product is CASSFRTRETQYF. Combining the CDR3 with reference TRBV5-8 and TRBJ2-5 gives the whole variable domain EAGVTQSPTHLIKTRGQQATLRCSPISGHTSVYWYQQALGLGLQFLLWYDEGEERNRGNFPPRFSGRQFPNYSSELNVNALELEDSALYLCASSFRTRETQYFGPGTRLLVL.

V usage is TRBV3-1 and J usage is TRBJ1-1, with 9 bases that match TRBD1. The CDR3 has 14 residues. Germline CDR1 is LGHDT and CDR2 is YNNKEL (reference sequence). Losses at the gene ends were 3 bases for V and 5 bases for J; bases not matched to a gene: 4. CDR3 loop: CASSQTGGGTEAFF. The CDR3 DNA follows: TGTGCCAGCAGCCAGACAGGGGGAGGTACTGAAGCTTTCTTT.

V and J are TRBV9 and TRBJ1-1, with D perhaps matching TRBD1 (5 bases). The CDR3 sequence is 13 residues long. In germline, CDR1 is SGDLS, CDR2 YYNGEE. Trimming pared 1 base from V and 8 bases from J, leaving 12 bases between. The CDR3, as DNA: TGTGCCAGCAGCGTATGGTCAACAGGCGAAGCTTTCTTT. It is translated as CASSVWSTGEAFF.

V is TRBV5-1 and J is TRBJ2-5; 9 bases are shared with TRBD1. The V gene end was trimmed by 3 bases and the J gene end by 5 bases; junction bases not matched to a gene: 5. The CDR3 contains 14 residues. From germline, CDR1 is SGHRS and CDR2 YFSETQ. For the CDR3, the DNA is TGCGCCAGCAGCTGGACAGGGGTTATCGAGACCCAGTACTTC. Its protein product is CASSWTGVIETQYF. The variable domain in full, completed from reference TRBV5-1 and TRBJ2-5, reads KAGVTQTPRYLIKTRGQQVTLSCSPISGHRSVSWYQQTPGQGLQFLFEYFSETQRNKGNFPGRFSGRQFSNSRSEMNVSTLELGDSALYLCASSWTGVIETQYFGPGTRLLVL.

The chain couples TRBV7-9 to TRBJ1-5; 7 bases match TRBD1. This CDR3 contains 15 residues. Trimming at V came to 4 bases and at J to 3 bases, leaving 6 bases not matched to a gene. The germline gives CDR1 SEHNR, CDR2 FQNEAQ (reference sequence). The CDR3 protein is CASSYAGTDNQPQHF. The CDR3 DNA sequence: TGTGCCAGCAGCTATGCCGGGACAGACAATCAGCCCCAGCATTTT.

The chain is built from TRBV3-1 and TRBJ1-1; D is uncertain. V was trimmed by 6 bases and J by 4 bases, leaving 12 bases between them. From germline, CDR1 is LGHDT and CDR2 YNNKEL (reference sequence). The CDR3 is 13 residues long. The CDR3, as DNA: TGTGCCAGCAGTCGGTTGGTTGGCACTGAAGCTTTCTTT. Amino acid sequence: CASSRLVGTEAFF.

This chain connects TRBV20-1 to TRBJ2-1; maybe TRBD2 (5 bases). Germline CDR1 reads DFQATT; CDR2 reads SNEGSKA (reference sequence). This CDR3 has 15 amino acids. V lost 6 bases and J 7 bases, leaving 22 bases between the germline ends. The CDR3 region is CSAQGDTRRRNEQFF. DNA of the CDR3: TGCAGTGCCCAAGGAGACACACGGAGGAGGAATGAGCAGTTCTTC.

V gene TRBV7-9 combines with J gene TRBJ1-5; no definite D call. The CDR3 has 12 residues. Germline lookup yields CDR1 SEHNR and CDR2 FQNEAQ (reference sequence). V lost 1 base and J lost 9, with 7 bases in between. This CDR3 is CASSLVGGPQHF. CDR3 nucleotides: TGTGCCAGCAGCTTAGTCGGCGGGCCCCAGCATTTT.

The chain couples TRBV20-1 to TRBJ1-1, with 7 bases aligning to TRBD1. The CDR3 covers 16 residues. Germline V CDR1 and CDR2: DFQATT, SNEGSKA (reference sequence). The J segment lost 3 bases and the V segment lost 6 bases, leaving 16 bases of the junction unmatched. CDR3 bases: TGCAGTGCCCTTCCTCGCGACAGGGAGTGGTACACTGAAGCTTTCTTT. This gives the protein CSALPRDREWYTEAFF.

This chain links TRBV7-8 with TRBJ2-1; no reliable D call. The CDR3 is made up of 14 amino acids. Trimming took 6 bases from V and 8 from J, leaving 17 bases between them. Germline V lookup: CDR1 SGHVS, CDR2 FQNEAQ. The CDR3 region is CASRYRPKDDEQFF. CDR3 nucleotide sequence: TGTGCCAGCAGATATAGACCTAAGGACGATGAGCAGTTCTTC.

This chain links TRBV6-5 with TRBJ2-3; no clear D gene. V was shortened by 6 bases and J by 6 bases, with 13 bases between the two germline ends. Germline-derived CDR1 and CDR2 are MNHEY and SVGAGI. The CDR3 has 13 amino acids. CDR3 coding DNA: TGTGCCAGCAGACCCCCGGGTGAGGATACGCAGTATTTT. As protein: CASRPPGEDTQYF.

The CDR3 DNA reads TGCAGTGCTAGAGAGGGGGGCAGCACCGGGGAGCTGTTTTTT. This encodes CSAREGGSTGELFF. The chain uses TRBV20-1 and TRBJ2-2; TRBD1 or TRBD2 may be the D gene (6 bases each). CDR1 is DFQATT and CDR2 is SNEGSKA in the germline V gene (reference sequence). Trimming took 0 bases from V and 4 from J, leaving 9 bases between them. The CDR3 contains 14 residues.

J is TRBJ2-5 and V is TRBV20-1; possibly TRBD1 or TRBD2 for D (6 bases each). This CDR3 spans 15 amino acids. V lost 5 bases and J lost 2, with 18 bases in between. CDR1 and CDR2 from the germline V gene are DFQATT and SNEGSKA (reference sequence). The CDR3 nucleotides are TGCAGTGCTGCGTCTAAGGGGGGCTTTCAAGAGACCCAGTACTTC. Translation: CSAASKGGFQETQYF.

V usage is TRBV20-1 and J usage is TRBJ1-2; 7 bases line up with TRBD1. The ends lost 6 bases at V and 6 bases at J; junction bases unmatched: 4. Per germline, CDR1 DFQATT and CDR2 SNEGSKA (reference sequence). The CDR3 has 11 residues. This CDR3 is CSATTGDGYTF. The DNA of the CDR3 is TGCAGTGCCACTACAGGGGATGGCTACACCTTC.

The CDR3 DNA is TGTGCCAGCAGCTTGCCCGACAGGTACGAGCAGTACTTC. It specifies CASSLPDRYEQYF. This chain connects TRBV5-6 to TRBJ2-7; the D gene is possibly TRBD1 (6 bases). V was pared by 1 base and J by 4 bases, with 9 bases between. Per germline, CDR1 SGHDT and CDR2 YYEEEE. This CDR3 contains 13 residues. Complete variable domain (other parts from reference TRBV5-6 and TRBJ2-7): DAGVTQSPTHLIKTRGQQVTLRCSPKSGHDTVSWYQQALGQGPQFIFQYYEEEERQRGNFPDRFSGHQFPNYSSELNVNALLLGDSALYLCASSLPDRYEQYFGPGTRLTVT.